Listed below are T cell receptor beta chains from one sample, sequenced in a study of cytomegalovirus exposure and HLA in healthy donors. The method was immunoSEQ multiplex PCR; TCRdb's version includes in-frame clones alone and lacks a portion of them. The profile shows 80,000 to 100,000 clones, 70% to 75% of them singletons. Material for sequencing was PBMCs. The receptors originated from a middle-aged man in good health and CMV-seronegative. Each CDR3 is given with its conserved first and last residue. A D gene is named only where the DNA matches it firmly. Clone size is stated in some rows and not others, as once, few, many or a class when expanded.

clone size,V gene,J gene,CDR3 length,D gene,CDR3 protein,CDR3 DNA
-,TRBV2,TRBJ2-5,13,-,CASLTLPQETQYF,TGTGCCAGCCTTACCCTACCCCAAGAGACCCAGTACTTC
few,TRBV7-9,TRBJ2-2,16,TRBD2,CASNPWAGDNTGELFF,TGTGCCAGCAACCCCTGGGCGGGGGACAACACCGGGGAGCTGTTTTTT
few,TRBV7-3,TRBJ2-5,14,TRBD2,CASSFRGGQETQYF,TGTGCCAGCAGCTTCCGCGGGGGCCAAGAGACCCAGTACTTC
-,TRBV6-5,TRBJ2-2,15,TRBD2,CASSPGGANTGELFF,TGTGCCAGCAGCCCGGGAGGCGCGAACACCGGGGAGCTGTTTTTT
-,TRBV19,TRBJ1-1,17,-,CASSSQTFRGMNTEAFF,TGTGCCAGTAGTTCACAGACTTTTAGAGGGATGAACACTGAAGCTTTCTTT
-,TRBV7-9,TRBJ2-5,14,-,CASSLVIREETQYF,TGTGCCAGCAGCTTAGTAATTCGGGAAGAGACCCAGTACTTC
few,TRBV18,TRBJ2-5,14,-,CASSPDRIQETQYF,TGTGCCAGCTCACCAGACAGGATTCAGGAGACCCAGTACTTC
-,TRBV7-9,TRBJ1-2,14,-,CASRPEAGFYGYTF,TGTGCCAGCAGACCTGAGGCAGGGTTCTATGGCTACACCTTC
-,TRBV5-6,TRBJ1-2,16,TRBD1,CASSLMGQGIIRGYTF,TGTGCCAGCAGCTTGATGGGACAGGGGATTATCAGGGGCTACACCTTC
-,TRBV6-1,TRBJ2-5,13,-,CASTVLRQETQYF,TGTGCCAGCACTGTACTTCGCCAAGAGACCCAGTACTTC
few,TRBV19,TRBJ2-1,16,TRBD2,CASSRSGTSSYNEQFF,TGTGCCAGTAGTAGGAGCGGGACGAGCTCCTACAATGAGCAGTTCTTC
-,TRBV7-2,TRBJ1-6,15,-,CASSSRGPYNSPLHF,TGTGCCAGCAGCTCCAGGGGACCCTATAATTCACCCCTCCACTTT
-,TRBV29-1,TRBJ2-3,13,-,CSVVPPGPDTQYF,TGCAGCGTTGTTCCGCCAGGGCCAGATACGCAGTATTTT
-,TRBV5-1,TRBJ1-5,15,-,CASSTLGGSNQPQHF,TGCGCCAGCAGCACCCTGGGCGGGAGCAATCAGCCCCAGCATTTT
-,TRBV7-9,TRBJ2-2,17,-,CASSLALPGSNTGELFF,TGTGCCAGCAGCTTAGCGTTGCCGGGATCGAACACCGGGGAGCTGTTTTTT
-,TRBV6-1,TRBJ2-7,15,TRBD1,CASSEGPGQTYEQYF,TGTGCCAGCAGTGAGGGGCCGGGACAGACCTACGAGCAGTACTTC
-,TRBV19,TRBJ2-7,12,-,CASSAGTYEQYF,TGTGCCAGTAGTGCCGGGACCTACGAGCAGTACTTC
-,TRBV4-2,TRBJ2-1,16,-,CASSQPQGGSYNEQFF,TGTGCCAGCAGCCAACCACAGGGTGGCTCCTACAATGAGCAGTTCTTC
-,TRBV6-5,TRBJ2-7,14,-,CASSYSWGGDEQYF,TGTGCCAGCAGTTACTCGTGGGGCGGGGACGAGCAGTACTTC
-,TRBV10-3,TRBJ2-3,19,-,CAISESSPSSGTQRGAQYF,TGTGCCATCAGTGAGTCGAGCCCATCCTCCGGGACTCAGCGCGGGGCGCAGTATTTT
once,TRBV19,TRBJ1-6,15,TRBD1,CASSMVGQGNSPLHF,TGTGCCAGTAGTATGGTGGGACAGGGGAATTCACCCCTCCACTTT
-,TRBV5-4,TRBJ2-3,13,-,CASSLTSTDTQYF,TGTGCCAGCAGCCTGACTAGCACAGATACGCAGTATTTT
-,TRBV7-2,TRBJ2-3,13,-,CASSPSLTDTQYF,TGTGCCAGCAGCCCCAGTTTAACAGATACGCAGTATTTT
-,TRBV13,TRBJ2-7,15,TRBD2,CASSPGLADSYEQYF,TGTGCCAGCAGCCCGGGACTAGCGGATTCCTACGAGCAGTACTTC
-,TRBV2,TRBJ1-3,17,-,CASSEGIWGLSGNTIYF,TGTGCCAGCAGTGAAGGCATATGGGGGCTCAGTGGAAACACCATATATTTT
-,TRBV6-5,TRBJ1-5,14,-,CASRNWGANQPQHF,TGTGCCAGCCGGAATTGGGGAGCCAATCAGCCCCAGCATTTT
-,TRBV4-2,TRBJ2-5,14,-,CASSPWTLQETQYF,TGTGCCAGCAGCCCTTGGACACTACAGGAGACCCAGTACTTC
-,TRBV5-1,TRBJ2-7,15,-,CASSASGTRSYEQYF,TGCGCCAGCAGCGCTTCCGGGACAAGATCCTACGAGCAGTACTTC
-,TRBV21-1,TRBJ1-5,18,-,CASRIEQGGPRGNQPQHF,TGTGCCAGCAGGATAGAGCAGGGGGGCCCCCGAGGCAATCAGCCCCAGCATTTT
once,TRBV6-1,TRBJ2-3,14,TRBD1,CASRRGRGTDTQYF,TGTGCCAGCAGGAGGGGGCGAGGCACAGATACGCAGTATTTT
-,TRBV10-3,TRBJ2-7,16,TRBD2,CAISESVLAGGLEQYF,TGTGCCATCAGTGAGTCGGTACTAGCGGGTGGTTTAGAGCAGTACTTC
few,TRBV4-3,TRBJ2-5,17,-,CASSQAARRGRVETQYF,TGCGCCAGCAGCCAAGCGGCTCGGCGTGGCAGGGTCGAGACCCAGTACTTC
-,TRBV7-2,TRBJ1-2,12,-,CASSFSNYGYTF,TGTGCCAGCAGCTTTAGCAACTATGGCTACACCTTC
-,TRBV19,TRBJ2-2,16,-,CASSTQGGAYTGELFF,TGTGCCAGTAGTACCCAGGGCGGGGCCTACACCGGGGAGCTGTTTTTT
-,TRBV2,TRBJ1-4,15,TRBD1,CASIPGQVGGEKLFF,TGTGCCAGCATTCCCGGACAGGTCGGAGGGGAAAAACTGTTTTTT
-,TRBV27,TRBJ2-7,14,-,CASRSVNAILKQYF,TGTGCCAGCAGGAGTGTCAACGCTATCTTAAAGCAGTACTTC
-,TRBV15,TRBJ1-1,16,-,CATSGLTGLGGTEAFF,TGTGCCACCAGCGGACTAACCGGACTTGGGGGAACTGAAGCTTTCTTT
-,TRBV5-4,TRBJ1-2,13,-,CASSFLTTNGYTF,TGTGCCAGCAGCTTTCTCACAACGAATGGCTACACCTTC
-,TRBV14,TRBJ2-7,13,-,CASSHTVTYEQYF,TGTGCCAGCAGTCATACTGTCACCTACGAGCAGTACTTC
-,TRBV27,TRBJ2-7,12,-,CASSPRRDEQYF,TGTGCCAGCAGCCCTCGGCGGGACGAGCAGTACTTC
-,TRBV11-1,TRBJ1-6,14,TRBD1,CASSQGQLNSPLHF,TGTGCCAGCAGCCAGGGACAGCTGAATTCACCCCTCCACTTT
-,TRBV5-1,TRBJ1-6,18,TRBD1,CASSLEPIGTGSNSPLHF,TGCGCCAGCAGCTTGGAACCGATCGGGACAGGGAGTAATTCACCCCTCCACTTT
-,TRBV2,TRBJ2-1,15,-,CASSERLGSYNEQFF,TGTGCCAGCAGTGAAAGGCTAGGCTCCTACAATGAGCAGTTCTTC
-,TRBV28,TRBJ2-7,14,TRBD1,CASSYYGTVYEQYF,TGTGCCAGCAGTTACTACGGGACAGTTTACGAGCAGTACTTC
-,TRBV7-2,TRBJ2-1,13,-,CASSLPGWDEQFF,TGTGCCAGCAGCTTACCGGGTTGGGATGAGCAGTTCTTC
-,TRBV18,TRBJ2-1,15,TRBD2,CASSTGLAGDNEQFF,TGTGCCAGCTCAACGGGGCTAGCGGGGGACAATGAGCAGTTCTTC
few,TRBV11-2,TRBJ2-5,14,TRBD2,CASSLLAGQETQYF,TGTGCCAGCAGCTTGTTAGCGGGGCAAGAGACCCAGTACTTC
many,TRBV11-2,TRBJ1-6,15,-,CASSPAGGLGSPLHF,TGTGCCAGCAGCCCCGCGGGAGGGCTGGGGTCACCCCTCCACTTT
-,TRBV29-1,TRBJ1-1,13,-,CSVIVVVGAEAFF,TGCAGCGTGATCGTGGTGGTAGGGGCTGAAGCTTTCTTT
-,TRBV6-5,TRBJ2-7,14,TRBD2,CASRLGLAGVEQYF,TGTGCCAGCAGGCTGGGACTAGCGGGGGTCGAGCAGTACTTC
-,TRBV7-9,TRBJ2-5,15,-,CASSLGPDGQETQYF,TGTGCCAGCAGCTTAGGCCCGGACGGACAGGAGACCCAGTACTTC